Below, 7 T cell receptor beta chains from the same sample are listed, as sequenced in a study of cytomegalovirus exposure and HLA in healthy donors. The PCR was carried out with 60 Vbeta primers and 13 Jbeta primers. Measured with immunoSEQ multiplex PCR; TCRdb has only the in-frame clones, and not every one. Here the sample spans tens of thousands of clones, roughly 70% being singletons. The specimen was PBMCs. Receptor source: a middle-aged man in good health and CMV-seropositive.

This chain uses TRBV5-8 with TRBJ2-7, with a possible D match to TRBD2 (6 bases). V dropped 2 bases and J dropped 5 bases, with 14 bases sitting between them. This CDR3 has 14 amino acids. CDR1 is SGHTS, CDR2 YDEGEE, per germline. CDR3 sequence (DNA): TGTGCCAGCAGCTTATTACTAGCTGGGGACGAGCAGTACTTC. It specifies CASSLLLAGDEQYF.

The chain combines TRBV6-6 with TRBJ2-3, with 11 bases aligning to TRBD1. This CDR3 is 15 amino acids long. Germline V CDR1 and CDR2: MNHNY, SVGAGI (reference sequence). Losses at the gene ends were 5 bases for V and 3 bases for J; bases not matched to a gene: 4. The CDR3 DNA is TGTGCCAGCAGTGACGGACAGGGGGCGACAGATACGCAGTATTTT. Translating it yields CASSDGQGATDTQYF.

The chain joins TRBV4-3 to TRBJ1-1, with D maybe TRBD1 (6 bases). This CDR3 comprises 14 residues. The germline CDR1 and CDR2 sequences are LGHNA and YSLEER. V was clipped by 3 bases and J by 1 base, with 9 bases between them. CDR3 region: CASSQETGNTEAFF. The CDR3 DNA follows: TGCGCCAGCAGCCAGGAGACAGGGAACACTGAAGCTTTCTTT.

V usage is TRBV18 and J usage is TRBJ2-5; D is ambiguous. Germline values: CDR1 KGHSH, CDR2 LQKENI. Trimming left V 5 bases short and J 0 bases short, with 10 bases between. This CDR3 region has 14 residues. The CDR3 protein is CASSAYDNQETQYF. The CDR3 DNA reads as TGTGCCAGCTCAGCTTACGACAACCAAGAGACCCAGTACTTC.

The chain uses TRBV11-2 and TRBJ2-1; 7 bases fit TRBD1. V lost 1 base, J lost 13 bases, and 10 bases stayed unmatched. Germline V gene data show CDR1 as SGHAT and CDR2 as FQNNGV. The CDR3 has 14 residues. The CDR3 DNA is TGTGCCAGCAGCTTAGGAGGGGACAGTATTATACAGTTCTTC. Translating it yields CASSLGGDSIIQFF.

CDR3 protein: CASSRLARNEQFF. CDR3 DNA: TGTGCCAGCAGCCGACTAGCCAGGAATGAGCAGTTCTTC. The V and J genes are TRBV7-3 and TRBJ2-1; 7 nucleotides agree with TRBD2. This CDR3 is built from 13 residues. J gave up 7 bases and V 5 bases, and 5 bases lay outside the gene matches. The germline gives CDR1 SGHTA, CDR2 FQGTGA.

This clone appeared a single time. The CDR3 loop reads CASSSAKVTGVSAFF. As DNA, the CDR3 is TGTGCCAGCAGCTCCGCCAAAGTGACAGGGGTGAGCGCTTTCTTT. V gene TRBV5-4 combines with J gene TRBJ1-1, with 8 positions matching TRBD1. The germline CDR1 and CDR2 sequences are SGHNT and YYREEE (reference sequence). This CDR3 is 15 amino acids long. V was clipped by 3 bases and J by 11 bases; unmatched bases: 15.